These 11 T cell receptor beta chains came from one sample sequenced in a study of cytomegalovirus exposure and HLA in healthy donors. Generated by immunoSEQ multiplex PCR, the TCRdb table keeps only in-frame clones and is missing some. The sample lists 250,000 to 350,000 clones, 87% occurring once. Sequencing used PBMCs. The receptors derive from a young woman in good health and CMV-seropositive.

The chain recombines TRBV27 with TRBJ2-3, with 9 positions matching TRBD2. Germline V gene lookup returns CDR1 MNHEY and CDR2 SMNVEV (reference sequence). With 5 bases clipped from V and 5 bases from J, the junction kept 8 bases outside the gene matches. The CDR3 is made up of 15 amino acids. CDR3 DNA sequence: TGTGCCAGCAGTGGGAGCGGGGGGAATATAGATACGCAGTATTTT. It specifies CASSGSGGNIDTQYF.

J is TRBJ2-7 and V is TRBV5-6, with D possibly matching TRBD1 (6 bases). This CDR3 comprises 14 residues. V gave up 2 bases and J gave up 3 bases, with 12 bases separating them. The germline CDR1 and CDR2 sequences are SGHDT and YYEEEE. The CDR3 DNA sequence: TGTGCCAGCAGCTTTGGGGACACCAACTACGAGCAGTACTTC. This codes for CASSFGDTNYEQYF.

The chain employs TRBV7-9 and TRBJ1-4, with D unresolved. This CDR3 contains 17 residues. V was shortened by 5 bases and J by 4 bases, with 20 bases between the two germline ends. Germline CDR1 is SEHNR and CDR2 is FQNEAQ (reference sequence). The CDR3 reads CASSNFIPTSVNEKLFF. The CDR3 DNA follows: TGTGCCAGCAGCAACTTTATTCCGACCTCGGTTAATGAAAAACTGTTTTTT.

The chain is built from TRBV4-3 and TRBJ2-1; D may match TRBD1 or TRBD2 (5 bases each). V shed 1 base and J shed 4 bases, with 17 bases lying between them. In germline, CDR1 is LGHNA, CDR2 YSLEER. The CDR3 length is 17 residues. The CDR3, as DNA: TGCGCCAGCAGCCAAGTAGCACCCGGGGCCTCATACAATGAGCAGTTCTTC. Amino acids: CASSQVAPGASYNEQFF.

The genes are TRBV30 and TRBJ1-4, with TRBD1 matching over 10 bases. The germline V gene has CDR1 GTSNPN and CDR2 SVGIG (reference sequence). J gave up 8 bases and V 5 bases, and 17 bases lay outside the gene matches. This CDR3 is built from 17 residues. CDR3 nucleotide sequence: TGTGCCTGGGCGAGGAGACAGGGGGCAATCCTAATCGAAAAACTGTTTTTT. It translates to CAWARRQGAILIEKLFF. Combining the CDR3 with reference TRBV30 and TRBJ1-4 gives the whole variable domain SQTIHQWPATLVQPVGSPLSLECTVEGTSNPNLYWYRQAAGRGLQLLFYSVGIGQISSEVPQNLSASRPQDRQFILSSKKLLLSDSGFYLCAWARRQGAILIEKLFFGSGTQLSVL.

This clone was counted once. The gene calls are TRBV5-1 and TRBJ1-2; D might be TRBD1 (6 bases). The V end lost 1 base, the J end lost 4 bases, and 11 bases lay between the germline ends. Germline loops: CDR1 SGHRS, CDR2 YFSETQ. The CDR3 contains 14 residues. The DNA for the CDR3 is TGCGCCAGCAGCTTGAAGACAGGAACCTATGGCTACACCTTC. Encoded protein: CASSLKTGTYGYTF. Complete variable domain (other parts from reference TRBV5-1 and TRBJ1-2): KAGVTQTPRYLIKTRGQQVTLSCSPISGHRSVSWYQQTPGQGLQFLFEYFSETQRNKGNFPGRFSGRQFSNSRSEMNVSTLELGDSALYLCASSLKTGTYGYTFGSGTRLTVV.

The V and J genes are TRBV27 and TRBJ2-1; 7 nucleotides align to TRBD1. Trimming removed 0 bases from V and 8 bases from J; junction bases left unmatched: 4. CDR1 is MNHEY, CDR2 SMNVEV, per germline (reference sequence). The CDR3 sequence is 14 residues long. CDR3: CASSLSDQGDEQFF. CDR3 nucleotides: TGTGCCAGCAGTTTATCTGATCAGGGGGATGAGCAGTTCTTC.

This clone was found once. The chain carries TRBV9 and TRBJ2-1; TRBD2 agrees at 8 bases. The CDR3 is 15 amino acids. With 3 bases clipped from V and 0 bases from J, the junction kept 2 bases outside the gene matches. Germline CDR1 SGDLS, CDR2 YYNGEE. In DNA, the CDR3 is TGTGCCAGCAGCGCCGGGACTAGCTCCTACAATGAGCAGTTCTTC. It encodes CASSAGTSSYNEQFF.

The chain recombines TRBV5-1 with TRBJ1-1; D is unresolved. CDR3 length equals 16 residues. Trimming took off 4 bases at V and 1 base at J, with 17 bases between the two ends. Per germline, CDR1 SGHRS and CDR2 YFSETQ. The CDR3 here is CASSPGNRQRNTEAFF. The CDR3 region has the DNA TGCGCCAGCAGCCCAGGTAATCGTCAGAGGAACACTGAAGCTTTCTTT.

The V and J genes are TRBV28 and TRBJ1-6; D not certain. In germline, CDR1 is MDHEN, CDR2 SYDVKM. V was shortened by 5 bases and J by 7 bases, with 18 bases between the two germline ends. This CDR3 is built from 16 residues. In DNA form, the CDR3 reads TGTGCCAGCAGTCCCTCCGGACTGAAGTCCAATTCACCCCTCCACTTT. Protein product: CASSPSGLKSNSPLHF.

V and J are TRBV7-2 and TRBJ1-2, with a tentative D call TRBD1 (6 bases). The CDR3 totals 14 residues. Germline V CDR1 and CDR2: SGHTA, FQGNSA. Trimming removed 5 bases at V and 4 bases at J, with 14 bases between. The CDR3 nucleotides read TGTGCCAGCAGCATACAGGGAGGTGGCTATGGCTACACCTTC. Its protein is CASSIQGGGYGYTF.